The clone carrying this T cell receptor beta chain was seen more than once but under ten times. As yet, its antigen is unknown. This record comes from a study of cytomegalovirus exposure and HLA in healthy donors. The CDR3 contains 15 residues. The trim removed 3 bases at V and 4 bases at J, leaving 5 bases unmatched. Germline-derived CDR1 and CDR2 are SGHNT and YYREEE (reference sequence). Findings and limits, study-wide: The records held CMV serostatus as the only immune exposure information. Further analysis was carried out later, and it showed several of the most significant clusters appearing linked to common viral pathogens.

PCR was performed using 60 Vbeta and 13 Jbeta primers. The method was immunoSEQ multiplex PCR; TCRdb's version includes in-frame clones alone and lacks a portion of them. The table has under 200,000 clones, more than 70% seen once. The receptor was isolated from a male donor in good health and CMV-seronegative. Sequenced material: PBMCs. The gene calls are TRBV5-4 and TRBJ1-2; TRBD1 aligns across 11 bases. The DNA for the CDR3 is TGTGCCAGCAGCTGGGGGACAGGGGGAGTCTATGGCTACACCTTC. Translating it yields CASSWGTGGVYGYTF.